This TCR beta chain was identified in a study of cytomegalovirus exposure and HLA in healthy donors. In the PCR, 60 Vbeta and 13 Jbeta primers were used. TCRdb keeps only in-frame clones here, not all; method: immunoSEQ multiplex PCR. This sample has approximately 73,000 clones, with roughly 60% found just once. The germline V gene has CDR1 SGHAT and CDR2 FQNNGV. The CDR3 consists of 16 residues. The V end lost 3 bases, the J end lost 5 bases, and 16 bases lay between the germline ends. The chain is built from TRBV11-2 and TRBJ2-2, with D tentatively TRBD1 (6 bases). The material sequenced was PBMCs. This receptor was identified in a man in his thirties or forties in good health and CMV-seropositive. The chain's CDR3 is CASSFGTLTWTGELFF. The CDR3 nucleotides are TGTGCCAGCAGCTTCGGGACACTGACTTGGACCGGGGAGCTGTTTTTT.